These T cell receptor beta chains were read from a single sample in a study of blood T cell repertoires in COVID-19. Using immunoSEQ multiplex PCR, the repertoire was profiled, and TCRdb retains in-frame clones only, with some absent. The sample contains over 300,000 clones, 89% of which appear only once. Sample: peripheral blood. The receptors shown here come from a man younger than 35 who had recovered from COVID-19. Each CDR3 is given with its conserved first and last residue. A D gene is named only where the DNA matches it firmly. Only part of the rows carry a size: once, few, many, or a class if the clone is expanded.

>TRBV2|TRBJ1-2|12|NA|NA
CASRAVNYGYTF
TGTGCCAGCAGGGCCGTAAACTATGGCTACACCTTC
>TRBV3-1/TRBV3-2|TRBJ2-7|16|TRBD2|NA
CASSERLAGGQYEQYF
TGTGCCAGCAGCGAACGACTAGCGGGAGGGCAGTACGAGCAGTACTTC
>TRBV6-2/TRBV6-3|TRBJ2-1|16|TRBD1|NA
CASSNYVGQLYNEQFF
TGTGCCAGCAGTAATTACGTGGGACAGCTCTACAATGAGCAGTTCTTC
>TRBV20-1|TRBJ2-3|11|TRBD2|NA
CSATSVDTQYF
TGCAGTGCCACTAGCGTTGATACGCAGTATTTT
>TRBV6-2/TRBV6-3|TRBJ1-3|16|NA|NA
CASSLFGQNSGNTIYF
TGTGCCAGCAGCCTATTCGGACAAAACTCTGGAAACACCATATATTTT
>TRBV2|TRBJ2-1|15|TRBD2|NA
CASRPSSGSVNEQFF
TGTGCCAGCAGACCGTCTAGCGGGAGTGTAAATGAGCAGTTCTTC
>TRBV12-1|TRBJ2-7|17|NA|few
CASSFKAGEKKDYEQYF
TGTGCCAGCAGCTTTAAAGCGGGAGAAAAGAAGGACTACGAGCAGTACTTC
>TRBV27|TRBJ1-2|15|NA|NA
CASSLSGTYWRGYTF
TGTGCCAGCAGTTTATCCGGGACATACTGGAGGGGCTACACCTTC
>TRBV7-3|TRBJ2-2|15|NA|once
CASSLTGQNTGELFF
TGTGCCAGCAGCTTGACGGGACAGAACACCGGGGAGCTGTTTTTT
>TRBV5-1|TRBJ2-2|14|NA|NA
CASKDISNTGELFF
TGCGCCAGCAAGGACATTTCGAACACCGGGGAGCTGTTTTTT
>TRBV2|TRBJ2-2|15|NA|once
CASREENRVSGELFF
TGTGCCAGCAGGGAAGAAAACAGGGTTTCCGGGGAGCTGTTTTTT
>TRBV6-5|TRBJ2-2|14|NA|NA
CASVGGDTTGELFF
TGTGCCAGCGTGGGGGGAGATACTACCGGGGAGCTGTTTTTT
>TRBV11-3|TRBJ2-1|14|TRBD2|NA
CASSSFGLVAEQFF
TGTGCCAGCAGCTCCTTCGGACTAGTGGCTGAGCAGTTCTTC
>TRBV4-1|TRBJ1-5|15|TRBD1|NA
CASSHDRGGGQPQHF
TGCGCCAGCAGCCATGACAGGGGAGGAGGCCAGCCCCAGCATTTT
>TRBV29-1|TRBJ1-2|13|NA|NA
CSVEPPGDYGYTF
TGCAGCGTTGAACCGCCAGGGGACTATGGCTACACCTTC
>TRBV7-9|TRBJ1-4|16|TRBD1|few
CASSINTGATNEKLFF
TGTGCCAGCAGCATAAATACAGGGGCAACTAATGAAAAACTGTTTTTT
>TRBV6-2/TRBV6-3|TRBJ2-3|18|TRBD1|NA
CASSYGTDFNPSTDTQYF
TGTGCCAGCAGTTACGGGACAGATTTCAACCCTAGCACAGATACGCAGTATTTT
>TRBV3-1/TRBV3-2|TRBJ1-2|14|NA|NA
CASSQLEGNYGYTF
TGTGCCAGCAGCCAATTGGAGGGGAACTATGGCTACACCTTC
>TRBV19|TRBJ1-3|15|NA|NA
CASSRPGNSGNTIYF
TGTGCCAGTAGCAGACCGGGGAACTCTGGAAACACCATATATTTT
>TRBV5-1|TRBJ1-4|15|TRBD1|NA
CASSSTGATNEKLFF
TGCGCCAGCAGCTCGACAGGGGCAACTAATGAAAAACTGTTTTTT
>TRBV11-2|TRBJ2-6|15|TRBD1|NA
CASSTGNSGANVLTF
TGTGCCAGCTCGACAGGGAACTCTGGGGCCAACGTCCTGACTTTC
>TRBV27|TRBJ2-1|13|NA|NA
CASSQGLYNEQFF
TGTGCCAGCAGTCAGGGACTTTACAATGAGCAGTTCTTC
>TRBV18|TRBJ1-2|15|TRBD1|NA
CASSQRTGFNYGYTF
TGTGCCAGCTCCCAAAGGACAGGGTTTAACTATGGCTACACCTTC
>TRBV6-2/TRBV6-3|TRBJ2-7|15|TRBD1|few
CASRPAGQGLYEQYF
TGTGCCAGCAGGCCTGCGGGACAGGGGTTGTACGAGCAGTACTTC
>TRBV6-5|TRBJ1-2|16|NA|once
CASSYSYEGVRGGYTF
TGTGCCAGCAGTTACTCGTATGAGGGAGTCCGTGGTGGCTACACCTTC
>TRBV27|TRBJ1-1|11|NA|NA
CASSLGGEAFF
TGTGCCAGCAGTCTCGGGGGTGAAGCTTTCTTT
>TRBV4-1|TRBJ1-4|16|TRBD1|NA
CASSQADRGGNEKLFF
TGCGCCAGCAGCCAGGCTGACAGGGGAGGGAATGAAAAACTGTTTTTT
>TRBV19|TRBJ1-1|15|TRBD1|NA
CASSFPTGGGTEAFF
TGTGCCAGTAGTTTCCCGACAGGGGGGGGAACTGAAGCTTTCTTT
>TRBV6-1|TRBJ1-1|16|NA|NA
CASSEGRYRERTEAFF
TGTGCCAGCAGTGAAGGTCGTTACAGGGAACGGACTGAAGCTTTCTTT
>TRBV4-1|TRBJ1-3|18|TRBD1|NA
CASSQTGQGALSGNTIYF
TGCGCCAGCAGCCAAACGGGACAGGGGGCACTCTCTGGAAACACCATATATTTT
>TRBV5-4|TRBJ1-2|13|NA|once
CASSLNTIYGYTF
TGTGCCAGCAGCTTGAACACGATCTATGGCTACACCTTC
>TRBV19|TRBJ1-2|15|NA|NA
CASSDQHRTSYGYTF
TGTGCCAGTAGCGACCAGCATCGGACAAGCTATGGCTACACCTTC
>TRBV7-9|TRBJ2-3|15|TRBD1|once
CASSLGGGGTDTQYF
TGTGCCAGCAGCTTAGGAGGGGGCGGCACAGATACGCAGTATTTT
>TRBV5-1|TRBJ1-2|14|TRBD1|NA
CASAEGQGASGYTF
TGCGCCAGCGCTGAAGGGCAGGGGGCGAGTGGCTACACCTTC
>TRBV23-1|TRBJ1-5|15|TRBD1|NA
CASSLGQDSNQPQHF
TGCGCCAGCAGTCTAGGACAGGATAGCAATCAGCCCCAGCATTTT
>TRBV5-1|TRBJ1-3|15|TRBD1|few
CASSSTGTGGNTIYF
TGCGCCAGCAGCTCCACGGGGACAGGGGGAAACACCATATATTTT
>TRBV19|TRBJ2-3|14|TRBD2|NA
CASSTSGDTDTQYF
TGTGCCAGTAGTACTAGCGGCGACACAGATACGCAGTATTTT